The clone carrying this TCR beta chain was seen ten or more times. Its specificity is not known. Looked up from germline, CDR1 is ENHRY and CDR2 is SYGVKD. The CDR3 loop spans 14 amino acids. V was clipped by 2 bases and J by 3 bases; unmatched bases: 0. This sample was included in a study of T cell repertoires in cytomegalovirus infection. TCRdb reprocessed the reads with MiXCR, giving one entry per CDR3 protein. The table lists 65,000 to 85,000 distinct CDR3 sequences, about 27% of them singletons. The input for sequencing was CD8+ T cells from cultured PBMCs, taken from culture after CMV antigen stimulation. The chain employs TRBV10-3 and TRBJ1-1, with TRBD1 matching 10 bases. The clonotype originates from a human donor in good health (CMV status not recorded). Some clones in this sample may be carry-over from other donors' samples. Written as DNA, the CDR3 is TGTGCCATCAGTGAGGGGACAGGGGACACTGAAGCTTTCTTT. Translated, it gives CAISEGTGDTEAFF.